Following are 26 T cell receptor beta chains from one sample sequenced in a study of Tregs in tolerant kidney transplant recipients. Mixed chimerism was transient after nonmyeloablative marrow transplants from related graft donors. The protocol was immunoSEQ multiplex PCR, while the TCRdb copy is restricted to in-frame clones and leaves out a portion. In all, the sample yields about 15,000 clones. The sequencing here drew on CD4+ T cells from blood (PBMCs), taken 12 months after the transplant. These receptors were collected from a human patient who received a combined kidney and bone marrow transplant. Among the T cells, some may be from the graft donor.

Concerning this clone: The CDR3 end lies 3 residues beyond the end of the read and is filled in from the germline J gene. The chain links TRBV19 to TRBJ1-5, with 9 positions matching TRBD1. J lost 7 bases, V lost 6 bases, and 4 bases had no gene match. Germline lookup yields CDR1 LNHDA and CDR2 SQIVND (reference sequence). The CDR3 consists of 13 residues. CDR3 sequence reads: CASRPGQGQPQHF. Partial CDR3 DNA: TGTGCCAGTAGACCGGGACAGGGACAGCCC.

Concerning this clone itself: The CDR3 end is not reached by the read, which stops 3 residues before it; the germline J gene fills it in. The V call is TRBV10-3, the J call TRBJ2-2; D might be TRBD1 (5 bases). This CDR3 comprises 15 residues. Germline CDR1 is ENHRY and CDR2 is SYGVKD. V lost 1 base and J 1 base, leaving 7 bases between the germline ends. CDR3: CAISEFGQNTGELFF. Incomplete CDR3 DNA: TGTGCCATCAGTGAGTTCGGACAGAACACCGGGGAG.

With regard to this clone: The DNA ends 3 residues before the CDR3 does, and the rest of the CDR3 is filled in from the germline J gene. The chain uses TRBV19 and TRBJ2-5; TRBD2 aligns across 13 bases. CDR3 length: 16 residues. Germline V CDR1 and CDR2: LNHDA, SQIVND (reference sequence). J was trimmed by 5 bases and V by 3 bases; bases with no gene match: 6. CDR3 DNA, as far as it was read: TGTGCCAGTAGTATGCGGACTAGCGGGAGACGGGAGACC. Translated, it gives CASSMRTSGRRET. The whole CDR3 protein is CASSMRTSGRRETQYF.

A word on this clone: The CDR3 end is not reached by the read, which stops 3 residues before it; the germline J gene fills it in. The chain is built from TRBV28 and TRBJ2-1; 10 positions agree with TRBD1. Germline V CDR1 and CDR2: MDHEN, SYDVKM. CDR3 length: 15 residues. V was pared by 5 bases and J by 3 bases, with 4 bases of the junction left unmatched. The DNA read from the CDR3 is TGTGCCAGCAGTCGAGGACAGGGGGTCTACAATGAG. Protein product: CASSRGQGVYNE. The full CDR3 reads CASSRGQGVYNEQFF.

The DNA read from the CDR3 is TGCAGTGCTAGTCGGCAGGGGGGGAACACTGAA. Encoded protein: CSASRQGGNTE. In full, the CDR3 reads CSASRQGGNTEAFF. The chain has TRBV20-1 and TRBJ1-1; 7 nucleotides match TRBD1. The read finishes 3 residues shy of the CDR3 end, and the germline J gene is used to complete it. The CDR3 is made up of 14 amino acids. The germline gives CDR1 DFQATT, CDR2 SNEGSKA (reference sequence). V shed 3 bases, J shed 1 base, and the junction held 5 bases outside the gene matches.

As to this clone: The read ends 3 residues early relative to the CDR3; the germline J gene fills the gap. V and J are TRBV11-2 and TRBJ2-2; D is unclear. The germline gives CDR1 SGHAT, CDR2 FQNNGV. V gave up 4 bases and J gave up 4 bases, with 13 bases separating them. The CDR3 loop spans 15 amino acids. The CDR3 reads CASSSYWSVTGELFF. The covered CDR3 bases are TGTGCCAGCAGCTCGTACTGGTCGGTCACCGGGGAG.

Details on this clone: Coverage ceases 3 residues before the CDR3 finishes, and the germline J gene fills in the end. The chain recombines TRBV5-1 with TRBJ1-1, with D perhaps TRBD1 (6 bases). CDR1 is SGHRS, CDR2 YFSETQ, per germline. The CDR3 has 15 amino acids. The germline V and J ends were trimmed by 3 bases and 1 base, with 13 bases remaining between them. The DNA read from the CDR3 is TGCGCCAGCAGCTCGGACAGCCGGGGGAACACTGAA. Its translation: CASSSDSRGNTE. The whole CDR3 reads CASSSDSRGNTEAFF.

This clone is called large (0.1 to 1%) based on its frequency. With the read ending 3 residues before the CDR3 end, the germline J gene is used to fill in that end. The chain is built from TRBV30 and TRBJ1-1; the D gene is possibly TRBD1 (6 bases). V was pared by 4 bases and J by 0 bases, with 12 bases between. The CDR3 length is 14 residues. Per germline, CDR1 GTSNPN and CDR2 SVGIG (reference sequence). CDR3 protein: CAWTRGSVNTEAFF. CDR3 bases read: TGTGCCTGGACTAGGGGGTCGGTGAACACTGAA.

Points on this clone: The read comes to an end 3 residues before the CDR3 does, leaving the germline J gene to fill in the end. The J gene is TRBJ2-7, the V gene TRBV24-1, with 8 bases fitting TRBD1. V dropped 6 bases and J dropped 5; count of bases not matched to a gene: 5. There are 13 residues in the CDR3. Germline CDR1 reads KGHDR; CDR2 reads SFDVKD. Incomplete CDR3 DNA: TGTGCCACCAGTAGGACAGGGTCAGACGAG. It encodes CATSRTGSDE. The entire CDR3 sequence reads CATSRTGSDEQYF.

With respect to this clone: The missing CDR3 end, 3 residues past where the read stops, is filled in from the germline J gene. This chain links TRBV30 with TRBJ1-6, with a tentative D call TRBD1 (5 bases). V gave up 4 bases and J gave up 2 bases, with 12 bases separating them. Per germline, CDR1 GTSNPN and CDR2 SVGIG (reference sequence). The length of the CDR3 is 15 residues. The CDR3 sequence is CAWTQGGAYNSPLHF. CDR3 bases read: TGTGCCTGGACCCAGGGCGGGGCCTATAATTCACCC.

As regards this clone: The CDR3 goes on 3 residues after the read ends, and that part is filled in from the germline J gene. This sequence joins TRBV6-2 or TRBV6-3 and TRBJ2-7; TRBD2 matches 8 bases. The germline V gene has CDR1 MNHEY and CDR2 SVGEGT. The J segment lost 3 bases and the V segment lost 6 bases, leaving 7 bases of the junction unmatched. This CDR3 contains 14 residues. The sequenced CDR3 bases are TGTGCCAGCAGCCTTAGCGGGACTCGCTACGAG. It translates to CASSLSGTRYE. Given in full, the CDR3 is CASSLSGTRYEQYF.

A note on this clone: A read error may produce the germline difference seen at one junction end. CDR3 in amino acids: CASSQDVSGLNNEQFF. The sequenced part of the CDR3 DNA is TGCGCCAGCAGCCAAGATGTCAGCGGGCTTAACAATGAG. This chain uses TRBV4-2 with TRBJ2-1; D possibly corresponds to TRBD2 (6 bases). The read terminates 3 residues before the CDR3 end, so the remaining end is supplied by the germline J gene. Germline CDR1 is LGHNA and CDR2 is YNFKEQ. The CDR3 is 16 residues long.

With regard to this clone: From the germline J gene comes the end of the CDR3, since the read stops 3 residues before it. The chain has TRBV18 and TRBJ2-7; a possible D gene is TRBD2 (6 bases). The CDR3 consists of 13 residues. Germline lookup yields CDR1 KGHSH and CDR2 LQKENI. Trimming stripped 3 bases from V and 4 bases from J, with 10 bases between. CDR3 DNA (partial): TGTGCCAGCTCACCCTCGCTAGCGTACGAG. Encoded protein: CASSPSLAYE. From start to end, the CDR3 is CASSPSLAYEQYF.

Regarding this clone: The CDR3 goes on 3 residues after the read ends, and that part is filled in from the germline J gene. The rearrangement links TRBV7-9 to TRBJ1-2; 7 bases align to TRBD1. The germline V gene has CDR1 SEHNR and CDR2 FQNEAQ (reference sequence). CDR3 size: 15 residues. Germline trimming cut 2 bases from V and 6 bases from J; bases unmatched to any gene: 9. The CDR3 is CASSLWDSVSDGYTF. The sequenced CDR3 bases are TGTGCCAGCAGCTTATGGGACAGTGTTTCGGATGGC.

On this clone itself: The CDR3 end is not reached by the read, which stops 3 residues before it; the germline J gene fills it in. The chain uses TRBV19 and TRBJ2-7, with TRBD1 matching over 7 bases. The CDR3 consists of 14 residues. Trimming removed 6 bases from V and 4 bases from J; junction bases left unmatched: 9. Germline loops: CDR1 LNHDA, CDR2 SQIVND (reference sequence). Incomplete CDR3 DNA: TGTGCCAGTAGCCCTGAGGGACAGTTATACGAG. It yields the protein CASSPEGQLYE. The CDR3 in full is CASSPEGQLYEQYF.

Of note for this clone: The read falls 3 residues short of the CDR3 end, and the missing part is taken from the germline J gene. The rearrangement links TRBV7-2 to TRBJ2-7; a weak D match, TRBD2 (6 bases). The CDR3 loop spans 15 amino acids. The V end lost 1 base, the J end lost 2 bases, and 12 bases lay between the germline ends. Germline loops: CDR1 SGHTA, CDR2 FQGNSA. The part of the CDR3 DNA that was read is TGTGCCAGCAGCTTAGGTTTAGCGGTGGCCTACGAG. Its translation: CASSLGLAVAYE. The entire CDR3 reads CASSLGLAVAYEQYF.

To note about this clone: The DNA ends 3 residues before the CDR3 does, and the rest of the CDR3 is filled in from the germline J gene. This chain joins TRBV19 and TRBJ1-4, with D possibly being TRBD1 (6 bases). Trimming pared 8 bases from V and 0 bases from J, leaving 10 bases between. This CDR3 is built from 14 residues. Germline values: CDR1 LNHDA, CDR2 SQIVND (reference sequence). CDR3 sequence: CASADRSTNEKLFF. The DNA read from the CDR3 is TGTGCCAGTGCCGACAGGTCAACTAATGAAAAA.

Regarding this clone: The read ends 3 residues early relative to the CDR3; the germline J gene fills the gap. The J gene is TRBJ1-5, the V gene TRBV28; 8 bases line up with TRBD1. With V trimmed by 5 bases and J by 6 bases, 9 bases remained unmatched. This CDR3 spans 15 amino acids. Germline-derived CDR1 and CDR2 are MDHEN and SYDVKM. The covered CDR3 bases are TGTGCCAGCAGTCCCCGGACAGGGTCTGGTCAGCCC. As protein: CASSPRTGSGQP. The entire CDR3 sequence reads CASSPRTGSGQPQHF.

To note about this clone: The CDR3 end falls 3 residues outside the read, so it is completed with the germline J gene. This chain joins TRBV29-1 and TRBJ2-3; 7 nucleotides agree with TRBD1. CDR3 length: 14 amino acids. V lost 2 bases and J lost 5; bases outside the gene matches: 7. Germline loops: CDR1 SQVTM, CDR2 ANQGSEA. The CDR3 bases that were read are TGCAGCGTTGAAAACTGGGACAGAAGAGATACG. Protein product: CSVENWDRRDT. The complete CDR3 reads CSVENWDRRDTQYF.

On this clone: The read ends 3 residues early relative to the CDR3; the germline J gene fills the gap. Other DNA sequences within the sample encode an identical CDR3. The chain uses TRBV5-1 and TRBJ1-1, with a possible D match to TRBD1 (5 bases). Germline CDR1 is SGHRS and CDR2 is YFSETQ. The CDR3 is 14 residues long. Between the trimmed V and J ends, which lost 4 bases and 3 bases, there was a span of 13 bases. The CDR3 spells CASSPRGGDTEAFF. The DNA read from the CDR3 is TGCGCCAGCAGCCCTAGGGGAGGAGACACTGAA.

According to its frequency, this clone is medium-sized. The read comes to an end 3 residues before the CDR3 does, leaving the germline J gene to fill in the end. The chain recombines TRBV20-1 with TRBJ2-3; 9 bases align to TRBD2. V dropped 5 bases and J dropped 4; count of bases not matched to a gene: 4. Germline lookup yields CDR1 DFQATT and CDR2 SNEGSKA (reference sequence). There are 13 residues in the CDR3. The chain's CDR3 is CSAGRTSADTQYF. Partial CDR3 DNA: TGCAGTGCTGGCCGGACTAGCGCAGATACG.

Regarding this clone: The sequenced fragment ends 3 residues before the CDR3 boundary, so the rest is inferred from the germline J gene. The V call is TRBV19, the J call TRBJ1-4, with 8 bases fitting TRBD1. CDR1 and CDR2 from the germline V gene are LNHDA and SQIVND (reference sequence). This CDR3 contains 15 residues. With 5 bases clipped from V and 8 bases from J, the junction kept 10 bases outside the gene matches. The CDR3 protein is CASSRGQGKPEKLFF. The CDR3 bases that were read are TGTGCCAGTAGTCGAGGACAGGGTAAACCCGAAAAA.

CDR3 in amino acids: CASTPGGLGTDTQYF. The sequenced CDR3 bases are TGTGCCAGCACCCCCGGGGGGCTGGGCACAGATACG. V and J are TRBV12-3 or TRBV12-4 and TRBJ2-3; D is possibly TRBD2 (7 bases). The read ends 3 residues shy of where the CDR3 ends; the end is completed using the germline J gene. V was pared by 7 bases and J by 1 base, with 15 bases between. The CDR3 runs to 15 residues.

Notes on this clone: Read coverage stops 3 residues before the CDR3 terminus; the germline J gene supplies the remainder. The rearrangement joins TRBV29-1 to TRBJ2-5; D gene uncertain. Germline-derived CDR1 and CDR2 are SQVTM and ANQGSEA. There are 11 residues in the CDR3. V was clipped by 4 bases and J by 1 base, with 4 bases between them. The CDR3 reads CSVVVQETQYF. CDR3 bases read: TGCAGCGTTGTAGTCCAAGAGACC.

About this clone itself: Read data end 3 residues before the CDR3 end; the end is taken from the germline J gene. The chain combines TRBV19 with TRBJ1-2, with D maybe TRBD1 (5 bases). Between the trimmed V and J ends, which lost 2 bases and 6 bases, there was a span of 10 bases. CDR3 length: 13 residues. Germline-derived CDR1 and CDR2 are LNHDA and SQIVND (reference sequence). The sequenced part of the CDR3 DNA is TGTGCCAGTAGTATACAGGGAATGGATGGC. Translating gives CASSIQGMDG. The CDR3 as a whole reads CASSIQGMDGYTF. The whole variable domain, filled in from reference TRBV19 and TRBJ1-2, reads DGGITQSPKYLFRKEGQNVTLSCEQNLNHDAMYWYRQDPGQGLRLIYYSQIVNDFQKGDIAEGYSVSREKKESFPLTVTSAQKNPTAFYLCASSIQGMDGYTFGSGTRLTVV.

On this clone: Read data end 3 residues before the CDR3 end; the end is taken from the germline J gene. This sequence joins TRBV2 and TRBJ2-2; weak D call: TRBD2 (6 bases). Trimming removed 5 bases from V and 4 bases from J, with 17 bases in between. Per the germline V gene, CDR1 is SNHLY and CDR2 is FYNNEI. The CDR3 covers 16 residues. The part of the CDR3 DNA that was read is TGTGCCAGCAGTCAAATTCCGGGACTTACCACCGGGGAG. Its translation: CASSQIPGLTTGE. The CDR3, in full, reads CASSQIPGLTTGELFF.